This TCR beta chain comes out of a study of memory CD4+ T cells and cytomegalovirus serostatus. This clone was seen just once. Original handling: After removing out-of-frame reads, approximately 2.2 million distinct TCRbeta sequences remained. Sequenced by immunoSEQ multiplex PCR; TCRdb stores in-frame clones only, minus some. V, J and clone size are those of that table, while D and trimming were read from the DNA. Of about 52,000 clones listed, approximately 82% were seen once; the top ten hold roughly 2%. Single viable CD3+CD4+CD8-CD45RO+ cells were sorted as the memory CD4+ T cells. The TCR comes from an adult in good health and CMV-seropositive. Sample: memory CD4+ T cells from blood.

This CDR3 is CASRTIETDTQYF. CDR3 nucleotides: TGTGCCAGCAGAACTATTGAAACAGATACGCAGTATTTT. The chain has TRBV28 and TRBJ2-3; D gene unclear. V was cut by 6 bases and J by 3 bases, with 10 bases left in between. The CDR3 contains 13 residues. CDR1 and CDR2 (germline): MDHEN, SYDVKM.